What follows are 15 T cell receptor beta chains derived from one specimen sequenced in a study of control samples from healthy donors and cancer patients. This table comes from immunoSEQ multiplex PCR, and its TCRdb copy is limited to in-frame clones, with some not included. Of about 86,000 clones listed, 85% to 95% were seen once; the top ten hold around 1.4%. Sequencing used blood. The receptors were sampled from a young woman in good health.

This chain joins TRBV4-2 and TRBJ2-3, with 9 bases fitting TRBD2. The CDR3 spans 17 residues. V trimming: 5 bases; J trimming: 2 bases; junction bases outside the gene matches: 11. The germline gives CDR1 LGHNA, CDR2 YNFKEQ. CDR3 sequence: CASSANILAGYTDTQYF. In DNA, the CDR3 is TGTGCCAGCAGCGCCAATATTCTAGCGGGGTACACAGATACGCAGTATTTT.

The chain links TRBV9 to TRBJ1-6; maybe TRBD1 (5 bases). This CDR3 contains 17 residues. V was cut by 0 bases and J by 7 bases, with 17 bases left in between. Germline CDR1 is SGDLS and CDR2 is YYNGEE. DNA of the CDR3: TGTGCCAGCAGCGTAGGACCGGGACGGGGCATAAATTCACCCCTCCACTTT. Its protein is CASSVGPGRGINSPLHF.

The V and J genes are TRBV2 and TRBJ1-1, with D unresolved. The CDR3 is 12 amino acids. V dropped 6 bases and J dropped 4 bases, with 9 bases sitting between them. Germline V gives CDR1 SNHLY, CDR2 FYNNEI. The CDR3 DNA reads as TGTGCCAGCAGAGAATTTCTCACTGAAGCTTTCTTT. Amino acid sequence: CASREFLTEAFF.

V gene TRBV9 combines with J gene TRBJ1-1; 7 positions agree with TRBD1. The V and J ends lost 4 bases and 1 base, in that order; junction bases with no gene match: 4. The CDR3 is made up of 14 amino acids. Germline loops: CDR1 SGDLS, CDR2 YYNGEE. As DNA, the CDR3 is TGTGCCAGCAGCAGAACAGGGGAGAACACTGAAGCTTTCTTT. It specifies CASSRTGENTEAFF.

The chain carries TRBV6-5 and TRBJ1-2, with 7 nucleotides matching TRBD1. The V segment lost 5 bases and the J segment 7 bases; nucleotides outside the gene matches: 4. Germline V gene sequence: CDR1 MNHEY, CDR2 SVGAGI. The CDR3 consists of 12 residues. CDR3 nucleotide sequence: TGTGCCAGCAGTAACTACAGGGGTGGCTACACCTTC. Protein sequence: CASSNYRGGYTF.

This clone was observed a single time. CDR3 protein: CASSQPGLGVPGELFF. The CDR3 bases are TGCGCCAGCAGCCAACCGGGACTAGGTGTTCCCGGGGAGCTGTTTTTT. The rearrangement uses TRBV4-1 and TRBJ2-2; 8 nucleotides line up with TRBD2. The CDR3 is 16 residues long. The ends lost 2 bases at V and 6 bases at J; junction bases unmatched: 8. Germline V gene lookup returns CDR1 MGHRA and CDR2 YSYEKL.

V and J are TRBV13 and TRBJ1-1, with a possible D match to TRBD1 (6 bases). V was trimmed by 4 bases and J by 4 bases, leaving 16 bases between them. Germline V gives CDR1 PRHDT, CDR2 FYEKMQ (reference sequence). The CDR3 is made up of 15 amino acids. The CDR3: CASSSRGHWGTEAFF. CDR3 bases: TGTGCCAGCAGCTCCCGGGGGCATTGGGGCACTGAAGCTTTCTTT.

This clone was found a few times. The chain uses TRBV7-2 and TRBJ2-3; D is undetermined. The CDR3 consists of 16 residues. Looked up from germline, CDR1 is SGHTA and CDR2 is FQGNSA. The ends were cut back, 4 bases at V and 2 bases at J, with 16 bases in the middle. The CDR3 DNA is TGTGCCAGCAGCTCACAGACGATCCCTATCACAGATACGCAGTATTTT. It encodes CASSSQTIPITDTQYF.

This chain uses TRBV29-1 with TRBJ1-4; D is unclear. V was pared by 4 bases and J by 4 bases, with 16 bases between. CDR3 length: 15 amino acids. CDR1 and CDR2 (germline): SQVTM, ANQGSEA. This CDR3 is CSVARPQEGNEKLFF. CDR3 sequence (DNA): TGCAGCGTTGCGCGGCCCCAGGAGGGTAATGAAAAACTGTTTTTT.

The rearrangement links TRBV7-2 to TRBJ2-7, with 9 bases matching TRBD1. V dropped 6 bases and J dropped 12; count of bases not matched to a gene: 6. The CDR3 has 11 amino acids. Germline V lookup: CDR1 SGHTA, CDR2 FQGNSA. For the CDR3, the DNA is TGTGCCAGCAGTCACCGGGACAGGGCGTACTTC. Translation gives CASSHRDRAYF.

V is TRBV24-1 and J is TRBJ2-3; the D gene is possibly TRBD2 (5 bases). Germline CDR1 reads KGHDR; CDR2 reads SFDVKD. The CDR3 extends over 15 amino acids. The V and J ends lost 5 bases and 1 base respectively, with 12 bases between them. CDR3 protein: CATSGLSAGTDTQYF. The DNA for the CDR3 is TGTGCCACCAGTGGTCTTAGCGCTGGCACAGATACGCAGTATTTT.

The chain carries TRBV27 and TRBJ2-7, with D tentatively TRBD1 (6 bases). The V gene lost 3 bases and the J gene lost 4 bases, with 13 bases spanning the gap. CDR1 MNHEY and CDR2 SMNVEV come from the germline V gene (reference sequence). The CDR3 runs 14 residues. CDR3 sequence (DNA): TGTGCCAGCAGTTTGACAGGAAATCAATACGAGCAGTACTTC. The encoded protein is CASSLTGNQYEQYF.

V and J are TRBV7-9 and TRBJ1-1; 8 nucleotides align to TRBD1. This CDR3 is built from 15 residues. V lost 4 bases, J lost 3 bases, and 7 bases stayed unmatched. Germline lookup yields CDR1 SEHNR and CDR2 FQNEAQ (reference sequence). CDR3 amino acids: CASSSGGQAYTEAFF. The CDR3 DNA is TGTGCCAGCAGCTCAGGGGGACAGGCGTACACTGAAGCTTTCTTT.

The sample holds one count of this clone. The gene calls are TRBV7-9 and TRBJ1-2; a weak D match, TRBD1 (6 bases). CDR3 length: 14 residues. Trimming removed 2 bases from V and 8 bases from J, with 15 bases in between. Germline lookup yields CDR1 SEHNR and CDR2 FQNEAQ (reference sequence). CDR3 region: CASSLSGGLGGYTF. DNA for the CDR3: TGTGCCAGCAGCTTATCCGGGGGGCTAGGCGGCTACACCTTC.

The chain employs TRBV9 and TRBJ2-1; 9 nucleotides match TRBD2. From germline, CDR1 is SGDLS and CDR2 YYNGEE. J lost 1 base, V lost 4 bases, and 9 bases had no gene match. The CDR3 runs to 17 residues. The CDR3 DNA follows: TGTGCCAGCAGCCCCCGCGCTAGCGGGGCATCCTACAATGAGCAGTTCTTC. Amino acids: CASSPRASGASYNEQFF.